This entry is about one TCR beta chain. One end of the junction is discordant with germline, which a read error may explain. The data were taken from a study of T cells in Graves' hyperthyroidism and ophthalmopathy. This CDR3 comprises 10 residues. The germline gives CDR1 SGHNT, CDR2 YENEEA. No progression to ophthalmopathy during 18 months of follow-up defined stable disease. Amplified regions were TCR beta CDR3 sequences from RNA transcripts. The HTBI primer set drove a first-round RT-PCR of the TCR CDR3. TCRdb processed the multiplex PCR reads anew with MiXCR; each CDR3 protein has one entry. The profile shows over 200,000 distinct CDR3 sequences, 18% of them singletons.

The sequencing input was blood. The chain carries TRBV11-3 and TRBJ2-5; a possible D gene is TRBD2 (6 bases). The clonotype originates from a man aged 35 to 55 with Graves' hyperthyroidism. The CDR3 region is CASRTGLSNF. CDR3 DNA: TGTGCCAGCAGGACGGGACTTTCTAACTTC.